The 15 T cell receptor beta chains below all came from one sample that was sequenced in a study of blood T cell repertoires in COVID-19. Some clones are missing from TCRdb's copy, which holds only in-frame ones; the method was immunoSEQ multiplex PCR. The sample shows approximately 110,000 clones, around 80% of them seen only once. The sample was peripheral blood. The receptors here all came from a man between 65 and 85 years old with active or convalescent COVID-19.

CDR3 residues: CASSPLPGTSGTSTDTQYF. DNA of the CDR3: TGTGCCAGCAGCCCGTTACCCGGGACTAGCGGGACCAGCACAGATACGCAGTATTTT. The genes are TRBV7-8 and TRBJ2-3; 13 bases are a match to TRBD2. Losses at the gene ends were 5 bases for V and 0 bases for J; bases not matched to a gene: 11. This CDR3 contains 19 residues. CDR1 and CDR2 (germline): SGHVS, FQNEAQ. The full variable domain, its missing parts supplied by reference TRBV7-8 and TRBJ2-3, is GAGVSQSPRYKVAKRGQDVALRCDPISGHVSLFWYQQALGQGPEFLTYFQNEAQLDKSGLPSDRFFAERPEGSVSTLKIQRTQQEDSAVYLCASSPLPGTSGTSTDTQYFGPGTRLTVL.

A few counts support this clone. The chain is built from TRBV4-2 and TRBJ1-3; D might be TRBD1 (6 bases). The CDR3 sequence is 15 residues long. The germline V and J ends were trimmed by 0 bases and 0 bases, with 6 bases remaining between them. The germline V gene has CDR1 LGHNA and CDR2 YNFKEQ. The CDR3 here is CASSQEGASGNTIYF. DNA of the CDR3: TGTGCCAGCAGCCAAGAGGGGGCCTCTGGAAACACCATATATTTT.

The V call is TRBV6-2 or TRBV6-3, the J call TRBJ1-2, with 8 bases matching TRBD1. This CDR3 spans 15 amino acids. V lost 0 bases, J lost 2 bases, and 2 bases stayed unmatched. Looked up from germline, CDR1 is MNHEY and CDR2 is SVGEGT. CDR3 DNA sequence: TGTGCCAGCAGTTACTCCCCAGGGGGCAACTATGGCTACACCTTC. Amino acids: CASSYSPGGNYGYTF.

The chain employs TRBV2 and TRBJ1-5; no reliable D call. The CDR3 extends over 14 amino acids. Trimming removed 8 bases at V and 6 bases at J, with 17 bases between. The germline V gene encodes CDR1 SNHLY and CDR2 FYNNEI. CDR3 DNA: TGTGCCAGCCGGGCCGGAGGTAGGAGTCAGCCCCAGCATTTT. Its protein is CASRAGGRSQPQHF.

The V gene is TRBV2, the J gene TRBJ1-5, with D possibly matching TRBD1 (6 bases). The CDR3 is 13 amino acids. The germline CDR1 and CDR2 sequences are SNHLY and FYNNEI. The V and J ends lost 7 bases and 5 bases respectively, with 12 bases between them. CDR3 sequence (DNA): TGTGCCAGCAACAGGGTAAGAGATCAGCCCCAGCATTTT. Residues: CASNRVRDQPQHF.

A word on this clone: Other nucleotide sequences from this sample produce the same CDR3. The chain is built from TRBV5-1 and TRBJ1-3; D possibly corresponds to TRBD1 (5 bases). Trimming stripped 4 bases from V and 4 bases from J, with 9 bases between. Germline CDR1 reads SGHRS; CDR2 reads YFSETQ. The CDR3 consists of 13 residues. The CDR3 is CASSPDIGNTIYF. CDR3 nucleotides: TGCGCCAGCAGCCCGGACATAGGAAACACCATATATTTT.

The chain recombines TRBV2 with TRBJ1-1; tentatively, D is TRBD1 (6 bases). Germline V CDR1 and CDR2: SNHLY, FYNNEI. The CDR3 has 12 residues. The ends were cut back, 6 bases at V and 7 bases at J, with 12 bases in the middle. The chain's CDR3 is CASRDGTLEAFF. CDR3 sequence (DNA): TGTGCCAGCAGAGACGGGACACTTGAAGCTTTCTTT.

The V call is TRBV10-3, the J call TRBJ2-3; D is perhaps TRBD2 (6 bases). V shed 3 bases and J shed 0 bases, with 13 bases lying between them. The germline V gene has CDR1 ENHRY and CDR2 SYGVKD. This CDR3 comprises 16 residues. The CDR3 reads CAISEAYGTSTDTQYF. CDR3 bases: TGTGCCATCAGTGAAGCATACGGGACTAGCACAGATACGCAGTATTTT.

This chain uses TRBV6-6 with TRBJ2-1; TRBD2 matches 8 bases. Germline CDR1 is MNHNY and CDR2 is SVGAGI (reference sequence). The V and J ends lost 10 bases and 7 bases, in that order; junction bases with no gene match: 15. The CDR3 length is 15 residues. The CDR3 spells CATLPRGGSKNEQFF. The CDR3 coding sequence is TGTGCCACTCTACCCCGGGGGGGCTCGAAGAATGAGCAGTTCTTC.

V and J are TRBV7-3 and TRBJ2-6; the D is unclear. The CDR3 contains 12 residues. The germline CDR1 and CDR2 sequences are SGHTA and FQGTGA. Trimming removed 1 base from V and 11 bases from J, with 6 bases in between. The CDR3 is CASSLNSYVLTF. Written as DNA, the CDR3 is TGTGCCAGCAGCTTAAATAGTTACGTCCTGACTTTC.

The chain combines TRBV6-2 or TRBV6-3 with TRBJ1-4; D gene unclear. Deletions cut 2 bases from V and 3 bases from J, with 7 bases between. CDR1 and CDR2 (germline): MNHEY, SVGEGT. The length of the CDR3 is 14 residues. The CDR3 DNA is TGTGCCAGCAGTTACGCGGGCCCTAATGAAAAACTGTTTTTT. It yields the protein CASSYAGPNEKLFF.

The V call is TRBV5-1, the J call TRBJ2-5; D may be TRBD1 (5 bases). This CDR3 has 13 residues. In germline, CDR1 is SGHRS, CDR2 YFSETQ. The V end lost 3 bases, the J end lost 5 bases, and 11 bases lay between the germline ends. The chain's CDR3 is CASSWQGEETQYF. The CDR3 bases are TGCGCCAGCAGCTGGCAGGGTGAGGAGACCCAGTACTTC.

The rearrangement links TRBV2 to TRBJ1-2, with no clear D. V was pared by 7 bases and J by 1 base, with 10 bases between. The CDR3 covers 13 residues. Germline lookup yields CDR1 SNHLY and CDR2 FYNNEI. CDR3 residues: CASKRQSNYGYTF. Here the CDR3 DNA reads TGTGCCAGCAAGAGACAAAGTAACTATGGCTACACCTTC. Full variable domain (outside the CDR3, taken from reference TRBV2 and TRBJ1-2): EPEVTQTPSHQVTQMGQEVILRCVPISNHLYFYWYRQILGQKVEFLVSFYNNEISEKSEIFDDQFSVERPDGSNFTLKIRSTKLEDSAMYFCASKRQSNYGYTFGSGTRLTVV.

This sequence joins TRBV11-3 and TRBJ2-7, with TRBD2 matching 7 bases. Looked up from germline, CDR1 is SGHNT and CDR2 is YENEEA. CDR3 length: 16 residues. V lost 5 bases to trimming and J lost 2 bases; unmatched junction nucleotides: 12. The CDR3 coding sequence is TGTGCCAGCAGCCACTTTACTAGCGAGCTTACCTACGAGCAGTACTTC. The encoded protein is CASSHFTSELTYEQYF.

V gene TRBV9 combines with J gene TRBJ2-3; 8 bases align to TRBD2. The germline V gene has CDR1 SGDLS and CDR2 YYNGEE. The CDR3 has 14 residues. The trim removed 4 bases at V and 4 bases at J, leaving 5 bases unmatched. CDR3 amino acids: CASSPGGGPDTQYF. The CDR3 region has the DNA TGTGCCAGCAGCCCCGGGGGGGGGCCAGATACGCAGTATTTT.